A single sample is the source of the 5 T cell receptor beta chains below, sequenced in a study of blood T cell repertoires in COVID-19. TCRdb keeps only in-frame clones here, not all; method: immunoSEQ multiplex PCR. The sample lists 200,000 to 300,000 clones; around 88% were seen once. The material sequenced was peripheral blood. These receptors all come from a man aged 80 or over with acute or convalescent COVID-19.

In DNA form, the CDR3 reads TGCGCCAGCAGCTTGGGGCCCCGAGGCCAAGAGACCCAGTACTTC. Encoded protein: CASSLGPRGQETQYF. V is TRBV5-1 and J is TRBJ2-5, with D unresolved. Trimming took off 0 bases at V and 1 base at J, with 10 bases between the two ends. Germline V CDR1 and CDR2: SGHRS, YFSETQ. The CDR3 loop spans 15 amino acids. The full variable domain, completed using reference TRBV5-1 and TRBJ2-5, is KAGVTQTPRYLIKTRGQQVTLSCSPISGHRSVSWYQQTPGQGLQFLFEYFSETQRNKGNFPGRFSGRQFSNSRSEMNVSTLELGDSALYLCASSLGPRGQETQYFGPGTRLLVL.

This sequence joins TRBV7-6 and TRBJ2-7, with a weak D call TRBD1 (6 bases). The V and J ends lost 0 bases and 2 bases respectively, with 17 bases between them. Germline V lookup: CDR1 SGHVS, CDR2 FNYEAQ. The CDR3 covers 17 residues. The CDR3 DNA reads TGTGCCAGCAGCTTAGCCTCCGGGAACAGGGTCCCCTACGAGCAGTACTTC. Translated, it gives CASSLASGNRVPYEQYF. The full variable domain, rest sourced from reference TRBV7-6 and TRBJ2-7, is GAGVSQSPRYKVTKRGQDVALRCDPISGHVSLYWYRQALGQGPEFLTYFNYEAQQDKSGLPNDRFSAERPEGSISTLTIQRTEQRDSAMYRCASSLASGNRVPYEQYFGPGTRLTVT.

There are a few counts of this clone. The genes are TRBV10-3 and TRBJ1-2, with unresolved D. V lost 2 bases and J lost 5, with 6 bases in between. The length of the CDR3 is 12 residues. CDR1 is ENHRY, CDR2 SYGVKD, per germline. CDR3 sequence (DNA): TGTGCCATCAGTGAGGGACTTTATGGCTACACCTTC. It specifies CAISEGLYGYTF.

CDR3 in amino acids: CASSHRLDYYEQYF. CDR3 DNA sequence: TGCGCCAGCAGCCACCGACTAGACTACTACGAGCAGTACTTC. This chain joins TRBV4-1 and TRBJ2-7, with D possibly being TRBD2 (6 bases). V was trimmed by 3 bases and J by 3 bases, leaving 12 bases between them. The CDR3 has 14 amino acids. CDR1 is MGHRA and CDR2 is YSYEKL in the germline V gene.

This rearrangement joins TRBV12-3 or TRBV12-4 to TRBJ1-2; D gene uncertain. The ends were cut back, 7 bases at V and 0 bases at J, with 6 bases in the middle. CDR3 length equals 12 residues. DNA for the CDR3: TGTGCCAGCAATGCAGCTAACTATGGCTACACCTTC. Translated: CASNAANYGYTF.